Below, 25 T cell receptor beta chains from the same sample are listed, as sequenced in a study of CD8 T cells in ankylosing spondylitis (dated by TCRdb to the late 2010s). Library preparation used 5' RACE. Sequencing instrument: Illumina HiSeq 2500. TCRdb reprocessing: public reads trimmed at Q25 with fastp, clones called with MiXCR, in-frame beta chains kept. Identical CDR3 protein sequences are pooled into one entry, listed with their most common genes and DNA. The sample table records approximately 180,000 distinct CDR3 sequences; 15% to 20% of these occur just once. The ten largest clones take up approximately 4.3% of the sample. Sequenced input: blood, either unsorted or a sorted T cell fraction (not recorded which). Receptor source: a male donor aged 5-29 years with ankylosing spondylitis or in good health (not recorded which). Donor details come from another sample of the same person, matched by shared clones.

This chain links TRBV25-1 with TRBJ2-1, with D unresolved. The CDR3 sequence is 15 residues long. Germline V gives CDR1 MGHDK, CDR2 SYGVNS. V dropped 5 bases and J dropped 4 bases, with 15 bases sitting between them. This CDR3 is CASSTTGPRYNEQFF. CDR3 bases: TGTGCCAGCAGTACAACCGGGCCAAGGTACAATGAGCAGTTCTTC.

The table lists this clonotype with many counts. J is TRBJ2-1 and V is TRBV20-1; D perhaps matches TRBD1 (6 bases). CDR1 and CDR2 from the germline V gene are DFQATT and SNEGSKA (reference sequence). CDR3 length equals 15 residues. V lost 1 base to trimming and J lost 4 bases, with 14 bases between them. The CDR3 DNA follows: TGCAGTGCTAGAGGGACCGGGACAAGATACAATGAGCAGTTCTTC. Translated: CSARGTGTRYNEQFF.

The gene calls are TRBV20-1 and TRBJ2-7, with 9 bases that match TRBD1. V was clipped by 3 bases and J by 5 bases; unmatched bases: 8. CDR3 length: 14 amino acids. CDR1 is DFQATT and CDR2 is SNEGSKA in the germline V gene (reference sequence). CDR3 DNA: TGCAGTGCTAGTATCCTACAGGGGGCCCACGAGCAGTACTTC. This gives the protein CSASILQGAHEQYF.

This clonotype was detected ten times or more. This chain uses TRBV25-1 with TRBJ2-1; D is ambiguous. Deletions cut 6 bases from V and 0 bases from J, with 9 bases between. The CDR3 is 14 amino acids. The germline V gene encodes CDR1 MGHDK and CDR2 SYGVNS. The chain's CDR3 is CASSGPYSYNEQFF. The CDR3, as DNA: TGTGCCAGCAGCGGGCCCTACTCCTACAATGAGCAGTTCTTC. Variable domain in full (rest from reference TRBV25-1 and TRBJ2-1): EADIYQTPRYLVIGTGKKITLECSQTMGHDKMYWYQQDPGMELHLIHYSYGVNSTEKGDLSSESTVSRIRTEHFPLTLESARPSHTSQYLCASSGPYSYNEQFFGPGTRLTVL.

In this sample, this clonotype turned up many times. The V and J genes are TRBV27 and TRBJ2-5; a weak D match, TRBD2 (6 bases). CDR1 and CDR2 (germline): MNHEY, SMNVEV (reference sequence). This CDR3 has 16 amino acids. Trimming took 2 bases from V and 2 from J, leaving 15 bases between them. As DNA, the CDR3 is TGTGCCAGCAGTTTAGGGGGATGGAGGGGTCAAGAGACCCAGTACTTC. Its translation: CASSLGGWRGQETQYF.

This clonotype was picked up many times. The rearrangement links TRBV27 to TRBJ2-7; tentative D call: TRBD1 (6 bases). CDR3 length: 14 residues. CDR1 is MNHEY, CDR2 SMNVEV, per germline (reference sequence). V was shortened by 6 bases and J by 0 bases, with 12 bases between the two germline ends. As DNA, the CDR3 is TGTGCCAGCAGCTATGGACAGCCCTCCTACGAGCAGTACTTC. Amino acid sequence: CASSYGQPSYEQYF.

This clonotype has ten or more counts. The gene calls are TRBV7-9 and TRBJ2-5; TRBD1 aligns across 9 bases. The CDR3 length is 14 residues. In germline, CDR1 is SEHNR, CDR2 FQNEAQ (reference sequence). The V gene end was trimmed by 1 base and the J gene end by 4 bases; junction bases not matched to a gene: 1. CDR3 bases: TGTGCCAGCAGCTTAGAGACAGGGGGAGAGACCCAGTACTTC. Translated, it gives CASSLETGGETQYF.

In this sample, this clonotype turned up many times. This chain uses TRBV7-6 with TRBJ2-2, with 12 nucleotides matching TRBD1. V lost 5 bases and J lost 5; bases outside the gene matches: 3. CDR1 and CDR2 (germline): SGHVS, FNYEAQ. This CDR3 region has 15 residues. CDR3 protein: CASSLGQGATGELFF. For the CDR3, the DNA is TGTGCCAGCAGCCTGGGACAGGGGGCGACCGGGGAGCTGTTTTTT.

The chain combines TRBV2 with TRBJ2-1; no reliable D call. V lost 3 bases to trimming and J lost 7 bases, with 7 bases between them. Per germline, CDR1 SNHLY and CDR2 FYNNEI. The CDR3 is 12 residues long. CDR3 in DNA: TGTGCCAGCAGTGAGCTTTGGAATGAGCAGTTCTTC. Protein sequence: CASSELWNEQFF.

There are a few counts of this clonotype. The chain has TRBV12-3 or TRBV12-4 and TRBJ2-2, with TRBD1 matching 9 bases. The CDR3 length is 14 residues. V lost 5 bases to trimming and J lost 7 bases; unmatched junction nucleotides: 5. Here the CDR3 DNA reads TGTGCCAGCAGTCCCCGGGACAGGGTCGGGGAGCTGTTTTTT. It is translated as CASSPRDRVGELFF.

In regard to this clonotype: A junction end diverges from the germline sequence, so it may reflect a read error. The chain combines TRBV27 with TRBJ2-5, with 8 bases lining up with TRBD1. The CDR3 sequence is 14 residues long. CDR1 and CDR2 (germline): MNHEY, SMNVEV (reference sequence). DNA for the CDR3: TGCACCAGCAGGATGCAGGGGGCACAAGAGACCCAGTACTTC. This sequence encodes CTSRMQGAQETQYF.

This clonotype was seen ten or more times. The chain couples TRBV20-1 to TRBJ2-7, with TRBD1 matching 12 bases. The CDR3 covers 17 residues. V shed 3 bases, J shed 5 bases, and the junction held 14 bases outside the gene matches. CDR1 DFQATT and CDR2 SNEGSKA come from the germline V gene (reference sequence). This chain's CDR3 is CSASGTGGRGSTHEQYF. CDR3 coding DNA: TGCAGTGCTAGTGGGACAGGGGGCAGAGGGAGTACCCACGAGCAGTACTTC.

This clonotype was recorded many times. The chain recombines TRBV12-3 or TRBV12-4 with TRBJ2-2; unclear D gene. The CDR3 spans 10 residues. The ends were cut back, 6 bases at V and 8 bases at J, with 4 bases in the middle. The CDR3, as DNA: TGTGCCAGCAGCCGGGGGGAGCTGTTTTTT. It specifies CASSRGELFF.

This CDR3 is CSARGIRLYF. DNA for the CDR3: TGCAGTGCTAGAGGTATACGGCTGTATTTT. This chain uses TRBV20-1 with TRBJ2-3; D is undetermined. V was cut by 1 base and J by 14 bases, with 10 bases left in between. The CDR3 is made up of 10 amino acids. CDR1 is DFQATT, CDR2 SNEGSKA, per germline (reference sequence).

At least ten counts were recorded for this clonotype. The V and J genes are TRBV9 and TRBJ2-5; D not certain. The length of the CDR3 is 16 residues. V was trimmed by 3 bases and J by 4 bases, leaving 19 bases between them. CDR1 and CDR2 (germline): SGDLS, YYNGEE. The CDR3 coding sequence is TGTGCCAGCAGCGGGGCGTCTGAATTTCTGGGAGAGACCCAGTACTTC. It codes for CASSGASEFLGETQYF. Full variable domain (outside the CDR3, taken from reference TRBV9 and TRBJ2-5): DSGVTQTPKHLITATGQRVTLRCSPRSGDLSVYWYQQSLDQGLQFLIQYYNGEERAKGNILERFSAQQFPDLHSELNLSSLELGDSALYFCASSGASEFLGETQYFGPGTRLLVL.

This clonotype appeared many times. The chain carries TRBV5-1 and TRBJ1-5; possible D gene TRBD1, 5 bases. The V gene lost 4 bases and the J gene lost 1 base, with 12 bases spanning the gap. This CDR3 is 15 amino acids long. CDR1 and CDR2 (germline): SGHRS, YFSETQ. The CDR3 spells CASSRTPGSNQPQHF. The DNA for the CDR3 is TGCGCCAGCAGCCGGACACCGGGGAGCAATCAGCCCCAGCATTTT.

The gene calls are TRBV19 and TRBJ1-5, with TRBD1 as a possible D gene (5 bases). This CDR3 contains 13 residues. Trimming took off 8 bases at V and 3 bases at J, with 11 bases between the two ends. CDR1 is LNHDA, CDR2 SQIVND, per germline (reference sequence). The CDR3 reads CASRRGNNQPQHF. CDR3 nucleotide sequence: TGTGCCAGTCGGAGGGGAAACAATCAGCCCCAGCATTTT. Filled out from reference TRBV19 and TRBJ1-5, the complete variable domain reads DGGITQSPKYLFRKEGQNVTLSCEQNLNHDAMYWYRQDPGQGLRLIYYSQIVNDFQKGDIAEGYSVSREKKESFPLTVTSAQKNPTAFYLCASRRGNNQPQHFGDGTRLSIL.

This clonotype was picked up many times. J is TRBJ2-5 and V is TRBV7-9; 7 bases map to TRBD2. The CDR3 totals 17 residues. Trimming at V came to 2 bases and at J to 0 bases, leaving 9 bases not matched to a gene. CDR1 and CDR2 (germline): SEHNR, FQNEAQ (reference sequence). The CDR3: CASSLTPSGMYQETQYF. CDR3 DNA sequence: TGTGCCAGCAGCTTAACCCCCAGCGGGATGTACCAAGAGACCCAGTACTTC.

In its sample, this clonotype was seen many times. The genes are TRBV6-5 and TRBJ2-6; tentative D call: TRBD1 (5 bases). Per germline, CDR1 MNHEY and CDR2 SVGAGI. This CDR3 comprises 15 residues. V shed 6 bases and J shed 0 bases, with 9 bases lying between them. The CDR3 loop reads CASRETGSGANVLTF. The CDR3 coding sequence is TGTGCCAGCAGGGAAACAGGCTCTGGGGCCAACGTCCTGACTTTC.

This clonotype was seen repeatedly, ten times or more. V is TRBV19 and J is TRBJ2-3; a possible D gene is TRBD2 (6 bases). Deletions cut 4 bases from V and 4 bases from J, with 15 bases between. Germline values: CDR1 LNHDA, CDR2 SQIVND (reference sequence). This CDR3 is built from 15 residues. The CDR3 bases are TGTGCCAGTAGTAAAGGTGGGAGGCACGCAGATACGCAGTATTTT. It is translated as CASSKGGRHADTQYF. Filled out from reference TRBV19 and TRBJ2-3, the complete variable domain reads DGGITQSPKYLFRKEGQNVTLSCEQNLNHDAMYWYRQDPGQGLRLIYYSQIVNDFQKGDIAEGYSVSREKKESFPLTVTSAQKNPTAFYLCASSKGGRHADTQYFGPGTRLTVL.

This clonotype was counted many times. The CDR3 region has the DNA TGCGCCAGCAGCCAAGATCGGGGGCTAGCGGGTCGGGAAGAGACCCAGTACTTC. Translating it yields CASSQDRGLAGREETQYF. The V call is TRBV4-3, the J call TRBJ2-5, with 8 bases matching TRBD2. CDR1 and CDR2 (germline): LGHNA, YSLEER. This CDR3 is built from 18 residues. The V segment lost 0 bases and the J segment 3 bases; nucleotides outside the gene matches: 12.

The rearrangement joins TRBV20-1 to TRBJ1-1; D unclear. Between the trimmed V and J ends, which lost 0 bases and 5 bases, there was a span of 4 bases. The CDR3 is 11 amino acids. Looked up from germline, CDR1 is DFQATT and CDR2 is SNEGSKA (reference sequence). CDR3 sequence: CSARDDTEAFF. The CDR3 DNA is TGCAGTGCTAGAGACGATACTGAAGCTTTCTTT.

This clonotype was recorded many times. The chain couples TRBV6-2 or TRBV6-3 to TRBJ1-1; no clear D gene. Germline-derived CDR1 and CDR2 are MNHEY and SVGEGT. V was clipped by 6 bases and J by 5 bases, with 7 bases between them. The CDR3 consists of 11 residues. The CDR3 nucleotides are TGTGCCAGCAGGGGGATGACTGAAGCTTTCTTT. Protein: CASRGMTEAFF.

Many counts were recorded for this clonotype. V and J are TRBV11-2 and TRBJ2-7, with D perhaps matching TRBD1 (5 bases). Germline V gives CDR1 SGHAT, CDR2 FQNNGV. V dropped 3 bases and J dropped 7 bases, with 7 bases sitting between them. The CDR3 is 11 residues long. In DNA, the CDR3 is TGTGCCAGCAGCTTGACAGCAGAGCAGTACTTC. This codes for CASSLTAEQYF.

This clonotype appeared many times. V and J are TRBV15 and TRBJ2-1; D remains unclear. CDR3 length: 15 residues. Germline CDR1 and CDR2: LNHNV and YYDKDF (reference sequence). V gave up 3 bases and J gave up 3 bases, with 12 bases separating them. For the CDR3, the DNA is TGTGCCACCAGCAGGTCCGATACTCTCTACAATGAGCAGTTCTTC. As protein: CATSRSDTLYNEQFF. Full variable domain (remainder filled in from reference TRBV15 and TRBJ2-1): DAMVIQNPRYQVTQFGKPVTLSCSQTLNHNVMYWYQQKSSQAPKLLFHYYDKDFNNEADTPDNFQSRRPNTSFCFLDIRSPGLGDTAMYLCATSRSDTLYNEQFFGPGTRLTVL.